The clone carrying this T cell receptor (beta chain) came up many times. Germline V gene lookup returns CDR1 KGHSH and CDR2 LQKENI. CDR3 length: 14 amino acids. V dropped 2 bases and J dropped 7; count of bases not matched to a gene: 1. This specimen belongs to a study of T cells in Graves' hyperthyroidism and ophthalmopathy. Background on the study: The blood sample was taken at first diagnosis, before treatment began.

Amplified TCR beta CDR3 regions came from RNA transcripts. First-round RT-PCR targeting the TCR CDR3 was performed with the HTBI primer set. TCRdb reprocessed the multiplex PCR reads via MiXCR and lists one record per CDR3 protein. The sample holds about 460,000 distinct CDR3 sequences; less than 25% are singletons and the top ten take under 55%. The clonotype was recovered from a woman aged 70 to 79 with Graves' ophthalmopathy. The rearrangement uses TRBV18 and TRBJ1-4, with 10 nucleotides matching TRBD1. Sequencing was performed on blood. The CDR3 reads CASSPGTGVEKLFF. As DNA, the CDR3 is TGTGCCAGCTCACCAGGGACAGGGGTTGAAAAACTGTTTTTT.